The 8 T cell receptor beta chains reported below all come from one sample, sequenced in a study of early T cells in non-severe SARS-CoV-2 infection (dated by TCRdb to the early 2020s). The library was generated by 5' RACE. TCRdb names NextSeq 500 as the instrument used. TCRdb reprocessed the public reads (quality trimming at Q25 with fastp, clone calling with MiXCR) and kept in-frame beta chains. All rows with the same CDR3 protein become a single entry with the most common DNA and genes. The sample table lists under 70,000 distinct CDR3 sequences, about 15% of them with a count of one. The ten largest make up about 9% of the sample. Specimen: whole blood, collected at baseline. The receptors were sampled from an adult who was a healthcare worker with PCR-confirmed SARS-CoV-2 infection or an uninfected control (not recorded which).

In nucleotides, the CDR3 is TGTGCCAGCAGTCGGGACTCGGCAGGTAACAATGAGCAGTTCTTC. It codes for CASSRDSAGNNEQFF. This chain links TRBV6-6 with TRBJ2-1; maybe TRBD2 (6 bases). The V gene lost 5 bases and the J gene lost 5 bases, with 16 bases spanning the gap. The CDR3 totals 15 residues. Germline assignment: CDR1 MNHNY and CDR2 SVGAGI (reference sequence).

V and J are TRBV6-5 and TRBJ1-1; D is unresolved. Trimming shortened V by 0 bases and J by 1 base, and 6 bases separated the two germline ends. Looked up from germline, CDR1 is MNHEY and CDR2 is SVGAGI. The CDR3 consists of 14 residues. This chain's CDR3 is CASSYSFKNTEAFF. CDR3 nucleotide sequence: TGTGCCAGCAGTTACTCGTTCAAGAACACTGAAGCTTTCTTT.

The chain carries TRBV6-5 and TRBJ2-7, with a tentative D call TRBD2 (5 bases). V dropped 5 bases and J dropped 5 bases, with 16 bases sitting between them. This CDR3 is built from 14 residues. Germline V lookup: CDR1 MNHEY, CDR2 SVGAGI. Here the CDR3 reads CASSKQARANEQYF. The CDR3 region has the DNA TGTGCCAGCAGTAAGCAAGCGAGGGCAAACGAGCAGTACTTC.

The CDR3 loop reads CASTPRRRETQYF. CDR3 coding DNA: TGTGCCAGCACGCCCCGTAGGAGGGAGACCCAGTACTTC. The gene calls are TRBV11-2 and TRBJ2-5; D is perhaps TRBD2 (5 bases). The germline V gene has CDR1 SGHAT and CDR2 FQNNGV. V gave up 7 bases and J gave up 5 bases, with 14 bases separating them. The CDR3 is made up of 13 amino acids.

The table lists this clonotype with a few counts. The CDR3 reads CASSAGGVQETQYF. The DNA for the CDR3 is TGCGCCAGCTCTGCCGGAGGGGTACAGGAGACCCAGTACTTC. The chain employs TRBV10-1 and TRBJ2-5; D perhaps matches TRBD2 (6 bases). CDR1 and CDR2 from the germline V gene are WNHNN and SYGVQD (reference sequence). The CDR3 is 14 residues long. Trimming took 8 bases from V and 5 from J, leaving 18 bases between them.

This clonotype has just a few counts. CDR3: CATSRDPGDTQYF. The CDR3 region has the DNA TGTGCCACCAGCAGAGATCCAGGAGATACGCAGTATTTT. This chain links TRBV15 with TRBJ2-3; D is ambiguous. V was trimmed by 0 bases and J by 5 bases, leaving 6 bases between them. Germline V gene data show CDR1 as LNHNV and CDR2 as YYDKDF (reference sequence). The CDR3 spans 13 residues.

This clonotype was seen more than once but under ten times. J is TRBJ2-7 and V is TRBV6-5, with D perhaps TRBD1 (5 bases). V dropped 5 bases and J dropped 4 bases, with 15 bases sitting between them. This CDR3 is built from 14 residues. Germline assignment: CDR1 MNHEY and CDR2 SVGAGI. The CDR3 spells CASSTTGMGYEQYF. CDR3 nucleotide sequence: TGTGCCAGCAGTACTACAGGAATGGGGTACGAGCAGTACTTC.

The chain has TRBV2 and TRBJ2-7; D is possibly TRBD2 (6 bases). V lost 9 bases and J 5 bases, leaving 11 bases between the germline ends. Germline CDR1 and CDR2: SNHLY and FYNNEI. This CDR3 is built from 11 residues. CDR3 nucleotide sequence: TGTGCCAGAGGGCGGGGCCACGAGCAGTACTTC. It encodes CARGRGHEQYF. Filled out from reference TRBV2 and TRBJ2-7, the complete variable domain reads EPEVTQTPSHQVTQMGQEVILRCVPISNHLYFYWYRQILGQKVEFLVSFYNNEISEKSEIFDDQFSVERPDGSNFTLKIRSTKLEDSAMYFCARGRGHEQYFGPGTRLTVT.